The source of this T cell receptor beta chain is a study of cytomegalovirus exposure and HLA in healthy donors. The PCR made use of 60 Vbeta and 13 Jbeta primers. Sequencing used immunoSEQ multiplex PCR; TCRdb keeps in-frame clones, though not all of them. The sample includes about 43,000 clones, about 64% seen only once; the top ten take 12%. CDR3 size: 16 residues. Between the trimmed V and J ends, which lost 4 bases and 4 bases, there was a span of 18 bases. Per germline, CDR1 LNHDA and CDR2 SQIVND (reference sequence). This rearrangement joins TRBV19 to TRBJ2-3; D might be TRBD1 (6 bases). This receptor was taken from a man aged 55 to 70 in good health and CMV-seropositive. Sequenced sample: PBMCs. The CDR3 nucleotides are TGTGCCAGTAGTACCGACAGCCTAGGGACACCAGATACGCAGTATTTT. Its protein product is CASSTDSLGTPDTQYF. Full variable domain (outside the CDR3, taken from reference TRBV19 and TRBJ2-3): DGGITQSPKYLFRKEGQNVTLSCEQNLNHDAMYWYRQDPGQGLRLIYYSQIVNDFQKGDIAEGYSVSREKKESFPLTVTSAQKNPTAFYLCASSTDSLGTPDTQYFGPGTRLTVL.